This is a list of T cell receptor beta chains from one sample in a study of cytomegalovirus exposure and HLA in healthy donors. Sequencing used immunoSEQ multiplex PCR; TCRdb keeps in-frame clones, though not all of them. This repertoire shows 85,000 to 100,000 clones, about 89% found once; its top ten account for roughly 9%. Sequencing was carried out using PBMCs. These receptors originate from a man younger than 40 in good health and CMV-seropositive. Both conserved end residues are part of each CDR3. The order of the fields is V gene, clone size, D gene, J gene, CDR3 DNA, CDR3 protein. D genes are given only for firm matches. For some rows the clone size is stated as once, few or many, or as a class when expanded; others skip it.

TRBV5-1	.	.	TRBJ1-5	TGCGCCAGCAGCCCAGATAGCAATCAGCCCCAGCATTTT	CASSPDSNQPQHF
TRBV5-1	.	TRBD1	TRBJ2-7	TGCGCCAGCAGCTTGGAGGGACAGGGGCACTACGAGCAGTACTTC	CASSLEGQGHYEQYF
TRBV27	once	.	TRBJ2-5	TGTGCCAGCAGTTTTTACGGGAGACAAGAGACCCAGTACTTC	CASSFYGRQETQYF
TRBV28	.	.	TRBJ1-3	TGTGCCAGCAGTTCGACAGATTCTGGAAACACCATATATTTT	CASSSTDSGNTIYF
TRBV7-8	.	.	TRBJ2-3	TGTGCCAGCAGCTTAGGAGGGTCTAGGACAGATACGCAGTATTTT	CASSLGGSRTDTQYF
TRBV10-3	.	TRBD2	TRBJ2-7	TGTGCCATCAGTGTACATCTAGCGGGAGCGTGGAACGAGCAGTACTTC	CAISVHLAGAWNEQYF
TRBV7-9	.	.	TRBJ2-2	TGTGCCAGCAGCTTAGCGGGGAGCGGGGAGCTGTTTTTT	CASSLAGSGELFF
TRBV7-2	.	TRBD1	TRBJ2-7	TGTGCCAGCAGCTACTCCGACAGGGTTCAGCAGTACTTC	CASSYSDRVQQYF
TRBV11-2	.	TRBD1	TRBJ1-4	TGTGCCAGCAGCTTAGGGACAGGGCGTAATGAAAAACTGTTTTTT	CASSLGTGRNEKLFF
TRBV10-3	once	.	TRBJ1-1	TGTGCCATCAGTGTCCTCCTGCGCACTGAAGCTTTCTTT	CAISVLLRTEAFF
TRBV27	few	.	TRBJ1-4	TGTGCCAGCAGTTTAACGGGTAATGAAAAACTGTTTTTT	CASSLTGNEKLFF
TRBV5-6	once	TRBD1	TRBJ1-2	TGTGCCAGCGGAACAGGGGGCTATGGCTACACCTTC	CASGTGGYGYTF
TRBV28	.	.	TRBJ1-1	TGTGCCAGCAGTTTGGATTTCGGCGGAGGAGGAGTGACTGAAGCTTTCTTT	CASSLDFGGGGVTEAFF
TRBV11-3	.	.	TRBJ1-1	TGTGCCAGCAGCTTAGAGGGAGGATCGAACACTGAAGCTTTCTTT	CASSLEGGSNTEAFF
TRBV6-1	few	.	TRBJ1-1	TGTGCCAGCAGTGATAAGGGGGACACTGAAGCTTTCTTT	CASSDKGDTEAFF
TRBV29-1	.	.	TRBJ1-1	TGCAGCGTACCCCCACGGGAGGGTGGTACTGAAGCTTTCTTT	CSVPPREGGTEAFF